Listed below are T cell receptor beta chains from one sample, sequenced in a study of control samples from healthy donors and cancer patients. Generated by immunoSEQ multiplex PCR, the TCRdb table keeps only in-frame clones and is missing some. The sample contains some 100,000 clones, about nine tenths of which appear only once. Sequencing was carried out using blood. Receptors originate from a human donor in good health. The donor label of this sample is uncertain. Each CDR3 is given with its conserved first and last residue. A D gene is named only where the DNA matches it firmly. Clone size is shown for a subset of rows, as once, few, many or a class of expanded clone.

v_call,clone_size,j_call,d_call,cdr3_nt,cdr3_aa
TRBV10-3,NA,TRBJ1-6,NA,TGTGCCATCAGTGGGTCAGGGGAGGGATCACCCCTCCACTTT,CAISGSGEGSPLHF
TRBV19,NA,TRBJ1-1,NA,TGTGCCAGTAGTCTACGTTTGAACACTGAAGCTTTCTTT,CASSLRLNTEAFF
TRBV19,once,TRBJ1-1,NA,TGTGCCAGTAGTCCCTCGGGGGGGACGACGCAAGCTTTCTTT,CASSPSGGTTQAFF
TRBV2,once,TRBJ2-2,NA,TGTGCCAGCAGTGAGAATTCAGGGACCAGGGAGCTGTTTTTT,CASSENSGTRELFF
TRBV11-2,NA,TRBJ1-2,NA,TGTGCCAGCAGCTTAGATTTAGGTGTCAACTATGGCTACACCTTC,CASSLDLGVNYGYTF
TRBV14,NA,TRBJ2-1,TRBD2,TGTGCCAGCAGCCCTGACCCTAGCGGGGGGGGTCAGGGTGAGCAGTTCTTC,CASSPDPSGGGQGEQFF
TRBV5-4,NA,TRBJ2-3,NA,TGTGCCAGCAGCTCCGGGAATACCCGAAGCACAGATACGCAGTATTTT,CASSSGNTRSTDTQYF
TRBV9,NA,TRBJ2-1,TRBD2,TGTGCCAGCAGCTCTGGACTAGCGGGGGGCGGTCCCAACAATGAGCAGTTCTTC,CASSSGLAGGGPNNEQFF
TRBV30,NA,TRBJ2-2,NA,TGTGCCTGGAGTGTTAGGCATAACACCGGGGAGCTGTTTTTT,CAWSVRHNTGELFF
TRBV2,NA,TRBJ2-5,TRBD1,TGTGCCAGCCGACAGGGGCCGCGCGGAGAGACCCAGTACTTC,CASRQGPRGETQYF
TRBV6-6,NA,TRBJ2-1,NA,TGTGCCAGCAGCTTACTACGATTTCGGGATGAGCAGTTCTTC,CASSLLRFRDEQFF
TRBV7-9,few,TRBJ2-7,NA,TGTGCCAGCAGCACACTTAGGGGACACTCTACTACCTACGAGCAGTACTTC,CASSTLRGHSTTYEQYF
TRBV30,NA,TRBJ2-7,TRBD1,TGTGCCTGGGAGGGGGGGACAGGGTTTCTCCCCTCCTACGAGCAGTACTTC,CAWEGGTGFLPSYEQYF
TRBV14,NA,TRBJ2-1,NA,TGTGCCAGCAGCCAAGATTTTGGCAGGGCGATCTACAATGAGCAGTTCTTC,CASSQDFGRAIYNEQFF
TRBV3-1/TRBV3-2,NA,TRBJ1-2,NA,TGTGCCAGCAGCCAAGGGACAGTCGGTGGCTACACCTTC,CASSQGTVGGYTF
TRBV10-3,NA,TRBJ2-3,NA,TGTGCCATCAGTGGGGGGGCCGATTTTCAGGCAGATACGCAGTATTTT,CAISGGADFQADTQYF
TRBV12-5,NA,TRBJ1-3,TRBD1,TGTGCTAGTGGTTTACTGACAGGGAGCTCTGGAAACACCATATATTTT,CASGLLTGSSGNTIYF
TRBV19,NA,TRBJ1-1,TRBD1,TGTGCCAGTAGTGCCCTGACAGGGGAAGGCACTGAAGCTTTCTTT,CASSALTGEGTEAFF
TRBV3-1/TRBV3-2,NA,TRBJ1-4,NA,TGTGCCAGCAGCCGGGGATTTACTAATGAAAAACTGTTTTTT,CASSRGFTNEKLFF
TRBV9,NA,TRBJ1-3,NA,TGTGCCAGCAGCCCGCAGACAGCAGGAAACACCATATATTTT,CASSPQTAGNTIYF
TRBV28,NA,TRBJ2-1,TRBD2,TGTGCCAGCAGTTTATACAGCGGGGGGAGGGGAGAGCAGTTCTTC,CASSLYSGGRGEQFF
TRBV6-5,NA,TRBJ1-2,NA,TGTGCCAGCAGTTTTTCGGAGGGTTTGCGAGGCTACACCTTC,CASSFSEGLRGYTF
TRBV12-5,NA,TRBJ2-6,NA,TGTGCTAGTGGTTTGGCCGTCATGAACTCTGGGGCCAACGTCCTGACTTTC,CASGLAVMNSGANVLTF
TRBV10-3,few,TRBJ2-5,NA,TGTGCCATCAGTCCACAGGGATGGGAGACCCAGTACTTC,CAISPQGWETQYF
TRBV3-1/TRBV3-2,NA,TRBJ1-2,NA,TGTGCCAGCAGCCCACAAACAGGGTATGATGGCTACACCTTC,CASSPQTGYDGYTF
TRBV5-4,NA,TRBJ1-2,NA,TGTGCCAGCAGCTTCAGTTCGGGGTTCCTTGGCTACACCTTC,CASSFSSGFLGYTF
TRBV18,NA,TRBJ1-4,TRBD1,TGTGCCAGCTCACCCAACAGGGGCACAACTAATGAAAAACTGTTTTTT,CASSPNRGTTNEKLFF
TRBV28,NA,TRBJ1-4,NA,TGTGCCAGCAGTTCCGGACGTGCTAATGAAAAACTGTTTTTT,CASSSGRANEKLFF
TRBV28,once,TRBJ2-2,NA,TGTGCCAGCAGTCCACGGGACGTCGCCCGGGGCGGGGAGCTGTTTTTT,CASSPRDVARGGELFF
TRBV6-1,NA,TRBJ1-2,TRBD1,TGTGCCAGCAGTGAAGTCACAGGGGGCCGTGGCTACACCTTC,CASSEVTGGRGYTF
TRBV11-2,NA,TRBJ2-2,NA,TGTGCCAGCAGTCTTGAGGCCGGGGAGCTGTTTTTT,CASSLEAGELFF
TRBV5-1,NA,TRBJ1-1,NA,TGCGCCAGCAGCACACAGGGAGGGAACACTGAAGCTTTCTTT,CASSTQGGNTEAFF
TRBV6-5,NA,TRBJ2-7,NA,TGTGCCAGCGGGCGACAGTTAATCTACGAGCAGTACTTC,CASGRQLIYEQYF
TRBV21-1,NA,TRBJ2-7,NA,TGTGCCGTTCGCCTGACGGGGCTGGACAGGACTACCTACGAGCAGTACTTC,CAVRLTGLDRTTYEQYF
TRBV18,NA,TRBJ2-7,NA,TGTGCCAGCTCGGGGATACAGGGCGCCTACGAGCAGTACTTC,CASSGIQGAYEQYF
TRBV12-3/TRBV12-4,NA,TRBJ2-3,NA,TGTGCCAGCAGGACCGCCCCCACAGATACGCAGTATTTT,CASRTAPTDTQYF
TRBV28,NA,TRBJ1-6,TRBD1,TGTGCCAGCAGTTTAGCCGGGACAGGGGAGAAACCCCTCCACTTT,CASSLAGTGEKPLHF
TRBV9,NA,TRBJ2-3,TRBD2,TGTGCCAGCAGCGTAGGTAGCGGGGGTACAGATACGCAGTATTTT,CASSVGSGGTDTQYF
TRBV27,NA,TRBJ1-1,TRBD1,TGTGCCAGCAGTCCCAGGGGGCTTGGCACTGAAGCTTTCTTT,CASSPRGLGTEAFF
TRBV5-1,once,TRBJ1-2,NA,TGCGCCAGCAGCTTGGAGGGGACTTCCTATGGCTACACCTTC,CASSLEGTSYGYTF
TRBV7-9,NA,TRBJ1-4,NA,TGTGCCAGCAGCCCCCCGGGACTTAATGAAAAACTGTTTTTT,CASSPPGLNEKLFF
TRBV9,NA,TRBJ1-1,TRBD1,TGTGCCAGCAGCGTACAGGGGGTCGCTGAAGCTTTCTTT,CASSVQGVAEAFF
TRBV30,NA,TRBJ1-4,NA,TGTGCCTGGATGTACCGGGGCCCCTACGAAAAACTGTTTTTT,CAWMYRGPYEKLFF
TRBV2,NA,TRBJ1-1,NA,TGTGCCAGCACCATATCAGGGGTGAGTGGGACTGAAGCTTTCTTT,CASTISGVSGTEAFF
TRBV30,NA,TRBJ2-5,TRBD1,TGTGCCTGGACCCCGACAGGGGAAGAGACCCAGTACTTC,CAWTPTGEETQYF
TRBV10-2,NA,TRBJ2-7,NA,TGCGCCAGCGGGGATAATTACGAGCAGTACTTC,CASGDNYEQYF
TRBV5-4,few,TRBJ2-2,NA,TGTGCCAGCAGCTCGGGTTATGCCGGGGAGCTGTTTTTT,CASSSGYAGELFF
TRBV24-1,NA,TRBJ2-3,NA,TGTGCCACCAGTGCGGCAGGGAGCACAGATACGCAGTATTTT,CATSAAGSTDTQYF